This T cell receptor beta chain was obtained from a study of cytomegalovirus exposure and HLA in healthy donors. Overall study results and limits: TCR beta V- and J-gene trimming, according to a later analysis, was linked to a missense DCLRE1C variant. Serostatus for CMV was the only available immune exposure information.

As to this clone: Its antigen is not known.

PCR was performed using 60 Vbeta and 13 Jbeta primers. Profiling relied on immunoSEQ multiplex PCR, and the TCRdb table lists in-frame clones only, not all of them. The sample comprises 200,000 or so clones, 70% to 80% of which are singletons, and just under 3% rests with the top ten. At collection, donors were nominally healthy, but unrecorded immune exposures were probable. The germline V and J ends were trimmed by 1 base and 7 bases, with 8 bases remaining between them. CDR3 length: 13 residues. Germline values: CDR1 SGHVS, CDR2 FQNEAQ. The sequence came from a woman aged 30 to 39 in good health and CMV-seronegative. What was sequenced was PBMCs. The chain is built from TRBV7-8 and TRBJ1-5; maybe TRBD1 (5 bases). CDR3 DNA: TGTGCCAGCAGCTTAGAATGGGGCCAGCCCCAGCATTTT. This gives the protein CASSLEWGQPQHF.